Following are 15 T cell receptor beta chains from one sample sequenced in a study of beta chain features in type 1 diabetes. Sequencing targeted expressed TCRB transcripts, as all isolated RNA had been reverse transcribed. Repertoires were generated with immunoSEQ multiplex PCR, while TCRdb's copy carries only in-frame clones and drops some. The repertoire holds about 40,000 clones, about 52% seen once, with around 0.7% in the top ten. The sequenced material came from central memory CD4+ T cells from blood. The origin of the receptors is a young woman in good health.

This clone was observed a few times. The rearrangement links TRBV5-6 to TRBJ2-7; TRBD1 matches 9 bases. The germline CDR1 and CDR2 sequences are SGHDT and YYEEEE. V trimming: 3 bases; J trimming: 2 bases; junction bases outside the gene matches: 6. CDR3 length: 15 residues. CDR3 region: CASSYTGTGTYEQYF. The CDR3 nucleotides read TGTGCCAGCAGCTATACCGGGACAGGGACCTACGAGCAGTACTTC.

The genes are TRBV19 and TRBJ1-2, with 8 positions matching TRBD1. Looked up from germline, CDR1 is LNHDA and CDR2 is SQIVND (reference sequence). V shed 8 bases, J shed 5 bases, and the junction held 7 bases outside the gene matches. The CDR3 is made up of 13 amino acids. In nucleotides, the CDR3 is TGTGCCAGTGCCGACAGGGGAGCATATGGCTACACCTTC. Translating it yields CASADRGAYGYTF.

The CDR3, as DNA: TGCGCCAGCAGCTTGGCAGGGTTTGACAATGAGCAGTTCTTC. Translating it yields CASSLAGFDNEQFF. The chain carries TRBV5-1 and TRBJ2-1; the D gene is possibly TRBD1 (5 bases). The V end was cut by 0 bases, the J end by 5 bases, with 9 bases between. CDR1 is SGHRS, CDR2 YFSETQ, per germline. The CDR3 runs to 14 residues.

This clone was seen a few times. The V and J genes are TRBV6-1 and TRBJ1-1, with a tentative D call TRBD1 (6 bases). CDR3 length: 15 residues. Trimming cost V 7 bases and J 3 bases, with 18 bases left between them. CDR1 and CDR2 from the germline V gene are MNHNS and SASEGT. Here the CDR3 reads CASTSLYAGDTEAFF. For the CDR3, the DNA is TGTGCCAGCACGTCCCTCTACGCAGGGGACACTGAAGCTTTCTTT.

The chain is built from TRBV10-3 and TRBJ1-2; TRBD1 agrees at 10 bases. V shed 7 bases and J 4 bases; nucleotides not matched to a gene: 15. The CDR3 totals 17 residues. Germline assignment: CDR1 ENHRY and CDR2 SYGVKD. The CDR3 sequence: CAITQTTGGEVSYGYTF. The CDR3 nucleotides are TGTGCCATCACGCAAACGACAGGGGGCGAAGTTTCCTATGGCTACACCTTC.

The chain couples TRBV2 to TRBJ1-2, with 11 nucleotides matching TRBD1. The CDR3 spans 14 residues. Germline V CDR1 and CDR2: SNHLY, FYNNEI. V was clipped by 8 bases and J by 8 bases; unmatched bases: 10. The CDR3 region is CASSTRTGGVGYTF. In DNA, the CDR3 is TGTGCCAGCTCCACTCGGACAGGGGGCGTAGGCTACACCTTC.

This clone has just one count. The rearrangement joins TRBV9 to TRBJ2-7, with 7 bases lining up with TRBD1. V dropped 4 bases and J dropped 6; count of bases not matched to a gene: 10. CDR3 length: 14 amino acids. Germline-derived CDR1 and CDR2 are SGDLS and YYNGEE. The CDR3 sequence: CASSTTGDGGEQYF. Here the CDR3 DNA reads TGTGCCAGCAGCACAACAGGGGACGGTGGCGAGCAGTACTTC.

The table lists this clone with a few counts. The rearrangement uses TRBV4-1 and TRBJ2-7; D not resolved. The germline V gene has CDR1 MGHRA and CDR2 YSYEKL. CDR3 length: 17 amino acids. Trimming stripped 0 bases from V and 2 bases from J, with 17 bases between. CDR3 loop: CASSQDTEGRLPYEQYF. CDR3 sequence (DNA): TGCGCCAGCAGCCAAGACACAGAAGGAAGATTGCCCTACGAGCAGTACTTC.

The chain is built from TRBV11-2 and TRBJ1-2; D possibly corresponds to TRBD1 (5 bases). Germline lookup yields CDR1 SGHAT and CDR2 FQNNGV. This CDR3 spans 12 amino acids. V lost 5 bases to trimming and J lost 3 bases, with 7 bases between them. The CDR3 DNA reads TGTGCCAGCAGCATCAGGGACTATGGCTACACCTTC. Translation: CASSIRDYGYTF.

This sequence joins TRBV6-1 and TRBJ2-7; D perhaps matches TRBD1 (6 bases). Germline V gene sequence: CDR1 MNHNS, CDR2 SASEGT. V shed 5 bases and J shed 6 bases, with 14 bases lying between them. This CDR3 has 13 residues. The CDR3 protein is CASSFQGSGEQYF. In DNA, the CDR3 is TGTGCCAGCAGTTTCCAGGGGAGCGGCGAGCAGTACTTC.

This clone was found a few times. CDR3 residues: CASSYLSGSVGLNYGYTF. CDR3 DNA: TGTGCCAGCAGCTATTTGTCAGGGTCCGTAGGCCTGAACTATGGCTACACCTTC. V gene TRBV7-9 combines with J gene TRBJ1-2; tentative D call: TRBD1 (5 bases). This CDR3 comprises 18 residues. The germline CDR1 and CDR2 sequences are SEHNR and FQNEAQ (reference sequence). Between the trimmed V and J ends, which lost 4 bases and 2 bases, there was a span of 23 bases.

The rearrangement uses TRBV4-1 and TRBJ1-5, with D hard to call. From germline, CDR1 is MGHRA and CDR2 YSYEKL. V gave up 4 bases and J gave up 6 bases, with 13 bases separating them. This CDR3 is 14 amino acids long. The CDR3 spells CASSRGPIAQPQHF. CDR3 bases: TGCGCCAGCAGCCGAGGGCCCATAGCTCAGCCCCAGCATTTT.

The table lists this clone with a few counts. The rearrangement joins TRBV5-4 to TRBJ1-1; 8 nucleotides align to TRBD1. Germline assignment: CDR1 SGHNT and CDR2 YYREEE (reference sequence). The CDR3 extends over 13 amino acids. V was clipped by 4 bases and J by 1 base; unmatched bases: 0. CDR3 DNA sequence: TGTGCCAGCAGCACAGGGGGGAACACTGAAGCTTTCTTT. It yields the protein CASSTGGNTEAFF.

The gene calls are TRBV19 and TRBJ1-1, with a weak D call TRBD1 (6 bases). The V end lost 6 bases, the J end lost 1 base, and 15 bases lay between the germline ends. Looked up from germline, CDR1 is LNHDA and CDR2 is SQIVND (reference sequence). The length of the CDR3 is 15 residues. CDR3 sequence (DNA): TGTGCCAGTAGGCACCCAGGGGAGCGGAACACTGAAGCTTTCTTT. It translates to CASRHPGERNTEAFF.

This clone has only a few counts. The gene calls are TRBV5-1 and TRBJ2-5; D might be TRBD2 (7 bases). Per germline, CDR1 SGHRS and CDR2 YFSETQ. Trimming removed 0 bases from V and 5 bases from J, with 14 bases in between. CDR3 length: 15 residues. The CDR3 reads CASSLVVGGQETQYF. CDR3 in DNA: TGCGCCAGCAGCTTGGTTGTGGGGGGGCAGGAGACCCAGTACTTC.